Each of the 10 T cell receptor beta chains below was sequenced from the same sample in a study of vaccination effects on CD4 cells after COVID-19. This table comes from immunoSEQ multiplex PCR, and its TCRdb copy is limited to in-frame clones, with some not included. The sample includes about 24,000 clones, approximately 79% seen only once; the top ten take roughly 17%. ViraFEST assay sequencing came after antigen-specific CD4+ T cells were expanded with viral peptide pools. Following 10 days of culture, CD4+ T cells were isolated. PCR-confirmed SARS-CoV-2 infection occurred in the person between March and December 2020. These receptors have no identified antigens. The material sequenced was CD4+ T cells from PBMCs cultured with SARS-CoV-2 spike peptides, taken before COVID-19 vaccination. These receptors were obtained from a human donor who had a prior SARS-CoV-2 infection.

The genes are TRBV11-2 and TRBJ2-1, with 9 bases fitting TRBD2. In germline, CDR1 is SGHAT, CDR2 FQNNGV. Losses at the gene ends were 6 bases for V and 5 bases for J; bases not matched to a gene: 8. The CDR3 has 15 amino acids. In DNA, the CDR3 is TGTGCCAGCAGAAGACCGGGACTAGCAAACAATGAGCAGTTCTTC. This gives the protein CASRRPGLANNEQFF.

V usage is TRBV7-2 and J usage is TRBJ2-3; weak D call: TRBD2 (5 bases). The CDR3 is made up of 14 amino acids. V lost 2 bases, J lost 4 bases, and 10 bases lay in between. Germline values: CDR1 SGHTA, CDR2 FQGNSA. The CDR3 coding sequence is TGTGCCAGCAGCTTACGGGGAACGGCAGATACGCAGTATTTT. Protein sequence: CASSLRGTADTQYF.

V usage is TRBV11-3 and J usage is TRBJ2-2; 10 nucleotides align to TRBD1. The V segment lost 5 bases and the J segment 4 bases; nucleotides outside the gene matches: 7. Germline assignment: CDR1 SGHNT and CDR2 YENEEA. CDR3 length: 16 amino acids. CDR3 amino acids: CASSPRDRGGTGELFF. For the CDR3, the DNA is TGTGCCAGCAGCCCCCGGGACAGGGGCGGCACCGGGGAGCTGTTTTTT.

This rearrangement joins TRBV21-1 to TRBJ1-5. TRBV21-1 is termed a pseudogene. This CDR3 region has 13 residues. CDR3 sequence reads: CASSRGGNQPQHF. The DNA of the CDR3 is TGTGCCAGCAGCAGGGGGGGAAATCAGCCCCAGCATTTT.

This clone was detected only a few times. This chain uses TRBV5-1 with TRBJ2-1; 14 nucleotides match TRBD2. The length of the CDR3 is 18 residues. CDR1 and CDR2 (germline): SGHRS, YFSETQ. V gave up 6 bases and J gave up 0 bases; unmatched junction bases: 8. CDR3 DNA: TGCGCCAGCACCTCCGGGACTAGCGGGAGAGGCTCCTACAATGAGCAGTTCTTC. Translated, it gives CASTSGTSGRGSYNEQFF.

This clone has more than one count but fewer than ten. V usage is TRBV11-3 and J usage is TRBJ2-7; 8 bases match TRBD2. This CDR3 comprises 13 residues. Looked up from germline, CDR1 is SGHNT and CDR2 is YENEEA. The ends lost 3 bases at V and 4 bases at J; junction bases unmatched: 2. As DNA, the CDR3 is TGTGCCAGCAGCTTTAGCGGGATTTACGAGCAGTACTTC. It specifies CASSFSGIYEQYF. The entire variable domain, with the rest obtained from reference TRBV11-3 and TRBJ2-7, is as follows: EAGVVQSPRYKIIEKKQPVAFWCNPISGHNTLYWYLQNLGQGPELLIRYENEEAVDDSQLPKDRFSAERLKGVDSTLKIQPAELGDSAVYLCASSFSGIYEQYFGPGTRLTVT.

The chain has TRBV9 and TRBJ2-3; D uncertain. The CDR3 is made up of 14 amino acids. Germline lookup yields CDR1 SGDLS and CDR2 YYNGEE. Trimming stripped 2 bases from V and 1 base from J, with 8 bases between. CDR3 DNA sequence: TGTGCCAGCAGCGTTAGGTTTGGCACAGATACGCAGTATTTT. Translation: CASSVRFGTDTQYF.

The rearrangement links TRBV6-2 or TRBV6-3 to TRBJ2-7, with 8 bases fitting TRBD2. Germline V lookup: CDR1 MNHEY, CDR2 SVGEGT. CDR3 length: 15 amino acids. The ends lost 5 bases at V and 3 bases at J; junction bases unmatched: 9. The CDR3 region has the DNA TGTGCCAGCAGTCGAGCGGGGGCCTCGAGCTACGAGCAGTACTTC. Protein product: CASSRAGASSYEQYF.

The chain uses TRBV4-2 and TRBJ2-1; D may correspond to TRBD1 or TRBD2 (5 bases each). CDR1 and CDR2 (germline): LGHNA, YNFKEQ. V gave up 4 bases and J gave up 10 bases, with 26 bases separating them. This CDR3 contains 17 residues. CDR3: CASSPSSPRGEGVEQFF. In nucleotides, the CDR3 is TGTGCCAGCAGCCCATCCTCGCCCCGGGGCGAGGGAGTGGAGCAGTTCTTC.

This clone was detected once. The chain is built from TRBV7-2 and TRBJ1-1, with D hard to call. V was shortened by 5 bases and J by 3 bases, with 10 bases between the two germline ends. Germline CDR1 is SGHTA and CDR2 is FQGNSA. CDR3 size: 13 residues. CDR3 nucleotides: TGTGCCAGCAGCACACAACGGGACACTGAAGCTTTCTTT. Amino acid sequence: CASSTQRDTEAFF.